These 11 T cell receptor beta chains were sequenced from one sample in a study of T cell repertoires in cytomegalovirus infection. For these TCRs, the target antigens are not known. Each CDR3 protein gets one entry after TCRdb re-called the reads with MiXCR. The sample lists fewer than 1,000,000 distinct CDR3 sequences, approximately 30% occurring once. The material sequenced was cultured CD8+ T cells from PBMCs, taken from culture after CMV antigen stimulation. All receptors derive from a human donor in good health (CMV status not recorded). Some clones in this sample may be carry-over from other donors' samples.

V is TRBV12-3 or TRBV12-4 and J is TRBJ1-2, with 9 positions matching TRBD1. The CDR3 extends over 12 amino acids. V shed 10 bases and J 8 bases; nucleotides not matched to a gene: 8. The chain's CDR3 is CANRRQGGGYTF. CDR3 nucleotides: TGTGCCAACAGGCGACAGGGGGGAGGCTACACCTTC.

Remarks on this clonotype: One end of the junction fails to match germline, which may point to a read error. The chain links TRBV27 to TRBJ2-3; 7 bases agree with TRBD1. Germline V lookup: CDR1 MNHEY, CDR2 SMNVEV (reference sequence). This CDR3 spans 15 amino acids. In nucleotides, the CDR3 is TGTGCCAACAGTTTAGGGGACAGTTCCACAGATACGCAGTATTTT. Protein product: CANSLGDSSTDTQYF.

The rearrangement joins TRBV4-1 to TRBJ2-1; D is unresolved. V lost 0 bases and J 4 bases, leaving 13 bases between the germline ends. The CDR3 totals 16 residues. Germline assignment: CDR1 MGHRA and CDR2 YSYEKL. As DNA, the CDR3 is TGCGCCAGCAGCCAAGAATTTGTCTACGAGTACAATGAGCAGTTCTTC. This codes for CASSQEFVYEYNEQFF.

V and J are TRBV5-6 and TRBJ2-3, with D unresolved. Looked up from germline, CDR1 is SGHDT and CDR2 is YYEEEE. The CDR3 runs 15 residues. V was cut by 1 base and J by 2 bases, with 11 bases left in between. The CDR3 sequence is CASSLSLWITDTQYF. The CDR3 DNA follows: TGTGCCAGCAGCTTGTCTCTGTGGATCACAGATACGCAGTATTTT.

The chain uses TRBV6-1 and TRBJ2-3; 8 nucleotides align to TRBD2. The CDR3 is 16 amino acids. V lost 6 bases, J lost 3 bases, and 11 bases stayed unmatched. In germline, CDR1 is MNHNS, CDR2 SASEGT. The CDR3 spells CASSPGGASKTDTQYF. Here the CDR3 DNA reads TGTGCCAGCAGCCCCGGGGGGGCCAGTAAAACAGATACGCAGTATTTT.

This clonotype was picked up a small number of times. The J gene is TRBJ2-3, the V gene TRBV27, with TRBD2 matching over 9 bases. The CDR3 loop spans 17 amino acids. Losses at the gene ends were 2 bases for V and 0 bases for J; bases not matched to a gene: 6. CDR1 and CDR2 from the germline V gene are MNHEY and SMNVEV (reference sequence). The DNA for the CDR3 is TGTGCCAGCAGTTTACCTGAGACTAGCGGCAGCACAGATACGCAGTATTTT. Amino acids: CASSLPETSGSTDTQYF.

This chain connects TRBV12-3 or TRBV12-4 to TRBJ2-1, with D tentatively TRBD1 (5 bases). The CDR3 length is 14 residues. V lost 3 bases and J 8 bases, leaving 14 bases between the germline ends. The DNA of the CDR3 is TGTGCCAGCAGTTTCACAGGTTTTTCATATGAGCAGTTCTTC. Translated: CASSFTGFSYEQFF.

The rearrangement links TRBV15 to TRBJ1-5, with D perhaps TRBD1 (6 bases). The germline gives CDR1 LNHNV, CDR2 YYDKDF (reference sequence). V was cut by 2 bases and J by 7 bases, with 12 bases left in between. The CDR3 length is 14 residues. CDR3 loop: CATSRQRGNQPQHF. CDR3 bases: TGTGCCACCAGCAGACAGAGGGGGAACCAGCCCCAGCATTTT.

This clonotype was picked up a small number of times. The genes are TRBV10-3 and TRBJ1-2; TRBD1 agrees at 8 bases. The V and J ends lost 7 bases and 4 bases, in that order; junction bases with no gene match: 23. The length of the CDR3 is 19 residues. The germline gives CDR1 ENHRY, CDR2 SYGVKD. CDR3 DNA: TGTGCCATCAAGGTTGGAGTATCGTCCAGGGGGCAATGGGGCTATGGCTACACCTTC. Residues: CAIKVGVSSRGQWGYGYTF.

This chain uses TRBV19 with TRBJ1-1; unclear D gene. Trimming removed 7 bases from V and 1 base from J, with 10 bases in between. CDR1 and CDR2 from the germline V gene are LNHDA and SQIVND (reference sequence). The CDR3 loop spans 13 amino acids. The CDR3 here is CASTLNGNTEAFF. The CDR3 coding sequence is TGTGCCAGTACCCTCAATGGGAACACTGAAGCTTTCTTT.

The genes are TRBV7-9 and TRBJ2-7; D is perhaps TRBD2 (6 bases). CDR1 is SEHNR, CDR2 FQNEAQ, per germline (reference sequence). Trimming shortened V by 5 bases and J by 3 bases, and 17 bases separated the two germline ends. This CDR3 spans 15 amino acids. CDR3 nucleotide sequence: TGTGCCAGCAGCACCGACAAGGCCGGGGGCTACGAGCAGTACTTC. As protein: CASSTDKAGGYEQYF.